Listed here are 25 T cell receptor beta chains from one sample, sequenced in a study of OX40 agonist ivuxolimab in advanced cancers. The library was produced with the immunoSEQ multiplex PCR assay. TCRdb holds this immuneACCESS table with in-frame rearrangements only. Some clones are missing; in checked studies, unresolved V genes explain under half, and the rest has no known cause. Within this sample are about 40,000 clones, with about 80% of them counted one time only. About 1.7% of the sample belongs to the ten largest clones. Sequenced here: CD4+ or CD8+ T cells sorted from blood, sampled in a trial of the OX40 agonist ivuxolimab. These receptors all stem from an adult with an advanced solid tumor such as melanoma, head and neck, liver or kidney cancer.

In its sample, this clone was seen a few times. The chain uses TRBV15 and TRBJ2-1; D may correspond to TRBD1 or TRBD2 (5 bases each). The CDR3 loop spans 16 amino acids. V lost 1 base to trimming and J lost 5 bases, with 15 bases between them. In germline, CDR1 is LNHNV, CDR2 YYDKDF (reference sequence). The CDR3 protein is CATSRGGPMYDNEQFF. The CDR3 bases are TGTGCCACCAGCAGAGGGGGACCGATGTACGACAATGAGCAGTTCTTC.

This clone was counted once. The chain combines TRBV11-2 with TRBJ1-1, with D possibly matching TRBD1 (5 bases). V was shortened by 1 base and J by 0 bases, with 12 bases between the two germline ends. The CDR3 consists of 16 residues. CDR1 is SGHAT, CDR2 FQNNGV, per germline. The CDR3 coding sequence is TGTGCCAGCAGCTTAGGCAGGGCCCTAATGAACACTGAAGCTTTCTTT. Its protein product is CASSLGRALMNTEAFF.

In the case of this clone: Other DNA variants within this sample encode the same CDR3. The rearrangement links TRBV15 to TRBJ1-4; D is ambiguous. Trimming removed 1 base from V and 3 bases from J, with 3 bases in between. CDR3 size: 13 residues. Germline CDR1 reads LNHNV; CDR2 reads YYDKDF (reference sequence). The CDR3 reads CATSRGPNEKLFF. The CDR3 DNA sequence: TGTGCCACCAGCAGAGGTCCTAATGAAAAACTGTTTTTT.

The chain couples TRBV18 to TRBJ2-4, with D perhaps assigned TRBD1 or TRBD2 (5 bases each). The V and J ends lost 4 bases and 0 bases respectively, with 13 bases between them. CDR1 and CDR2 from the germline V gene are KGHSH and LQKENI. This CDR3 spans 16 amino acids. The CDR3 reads CASSRQGVRAKNIQYF. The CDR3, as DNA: TGTGCCAGCTCACGTCAGGGAGTACGAGCCAAAAACATTCAGTACTTC.

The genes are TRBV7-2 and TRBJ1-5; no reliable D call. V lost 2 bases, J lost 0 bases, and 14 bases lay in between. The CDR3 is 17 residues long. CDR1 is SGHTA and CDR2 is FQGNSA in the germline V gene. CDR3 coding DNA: TGTGCCAGCAGCTTAAATCACGGCGTATATAGCAATCAGCCCCAGCATTTT. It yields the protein CASSLNHGVYSNQPQHF.

CDR3 in amino acids: CATRQVGNQPQHF. CDR3 bases: TGTGCCACCAGACAGGTGGGTAATCAGCCCCAGCATTTT. The chain couples TRBV19 to TRBJ1-5, with D possibly matching TRBD1 (6 bases). Trimming pared 10 bases from V and 4 bases from J, leaving 14 bases between. Germline V gene sequence: CDR1 LNHDA, CDR2 SQIVND (reference sequence). CDR3 size: 13 residues. Using reference TRBV19 and TRBJ1-5 for the parts outside the CDR3, the full variable domain is DGGITQSPKYLFRKEGQNVTLSCEQNLNHDAMYWYRQDPGQGLRLIYYSQIVNDFQKGDIAEGYSVSREKKESFPLTVTSAQKNPTAFYLCATRQVGNQPQHFGDGTRLSIL.

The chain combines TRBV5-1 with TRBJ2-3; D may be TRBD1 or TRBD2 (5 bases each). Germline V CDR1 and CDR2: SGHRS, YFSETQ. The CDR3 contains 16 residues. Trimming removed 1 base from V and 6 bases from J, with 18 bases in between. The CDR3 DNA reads TGCGCCAGCAGCTTGATGGCGCCAAGCGAGGGGGATACGCAGTATTTT. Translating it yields CASSLMAPSEGDTQYF.

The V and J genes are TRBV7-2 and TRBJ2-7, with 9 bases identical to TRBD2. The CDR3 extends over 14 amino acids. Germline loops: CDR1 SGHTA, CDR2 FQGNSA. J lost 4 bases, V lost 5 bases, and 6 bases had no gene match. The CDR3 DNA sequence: TGTGCCAGCAGCGCTACTAGCGGGTGGTACGAGCAGTACTTC. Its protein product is CASSATSGWYEQYF.

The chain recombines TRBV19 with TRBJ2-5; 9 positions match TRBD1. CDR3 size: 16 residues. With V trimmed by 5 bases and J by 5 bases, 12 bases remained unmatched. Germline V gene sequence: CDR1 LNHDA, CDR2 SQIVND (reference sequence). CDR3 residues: CASSVNPGQGRETQYF. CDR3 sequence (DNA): TGTGCCAGTAGTGTCAACCCGGGACAGGGACGGGAGACCCAGTACTTC.

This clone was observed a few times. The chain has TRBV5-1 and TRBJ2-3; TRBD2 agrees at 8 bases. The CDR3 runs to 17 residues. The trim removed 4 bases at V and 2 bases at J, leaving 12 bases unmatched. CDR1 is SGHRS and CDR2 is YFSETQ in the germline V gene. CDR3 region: CASSPGSGGAPTDTQYF. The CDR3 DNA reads TGCGCCAGCAGCCCGGGGTCGGGGGGGGCGCCCACAGATACGCAGTATTTT.

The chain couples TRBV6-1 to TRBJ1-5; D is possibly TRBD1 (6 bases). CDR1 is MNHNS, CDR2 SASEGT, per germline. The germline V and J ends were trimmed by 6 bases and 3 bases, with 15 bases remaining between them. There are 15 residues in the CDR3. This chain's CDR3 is CASRIAGANNQPQHF. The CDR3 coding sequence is TGTGCCAGCAGAATCGCAGGGGCGAACAATCAGCCCCAGCATTTT.

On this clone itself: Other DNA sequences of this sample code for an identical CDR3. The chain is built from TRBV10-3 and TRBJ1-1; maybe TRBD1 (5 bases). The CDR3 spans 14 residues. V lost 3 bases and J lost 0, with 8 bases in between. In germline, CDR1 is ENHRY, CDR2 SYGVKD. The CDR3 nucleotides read TGTGCCATCAGTGATCAGGGACTGAACACTGAAGCTTTCTTT. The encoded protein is CAISDQGLNTEAFF.

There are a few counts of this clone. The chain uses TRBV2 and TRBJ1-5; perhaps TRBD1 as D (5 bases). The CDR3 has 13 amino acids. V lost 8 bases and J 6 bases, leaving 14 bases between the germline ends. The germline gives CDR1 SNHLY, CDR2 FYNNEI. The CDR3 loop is CASQIQGVQPQHF. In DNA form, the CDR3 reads TGTGCCAGCCAAATCCAGGGTGTTCAGCCCCAGCATTTT.

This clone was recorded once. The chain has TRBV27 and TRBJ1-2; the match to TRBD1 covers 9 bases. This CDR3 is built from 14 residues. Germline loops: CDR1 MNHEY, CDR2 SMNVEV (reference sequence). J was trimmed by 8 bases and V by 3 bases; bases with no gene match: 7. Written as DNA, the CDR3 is TGTGCCAGCAGTTTGGGACAGGGCATTGGAGGCTACACCTTC. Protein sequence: CASSLGQGIGGYTF.

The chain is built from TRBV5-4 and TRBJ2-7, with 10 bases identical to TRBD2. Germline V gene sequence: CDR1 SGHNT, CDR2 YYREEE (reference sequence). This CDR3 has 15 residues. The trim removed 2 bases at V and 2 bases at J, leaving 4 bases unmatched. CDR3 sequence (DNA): TGTGCCAGCAGCTTATTTAGCGGGGGGCCCTACGAGCAGTACTTC. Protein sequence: CASSLFSGGPYEQYF.

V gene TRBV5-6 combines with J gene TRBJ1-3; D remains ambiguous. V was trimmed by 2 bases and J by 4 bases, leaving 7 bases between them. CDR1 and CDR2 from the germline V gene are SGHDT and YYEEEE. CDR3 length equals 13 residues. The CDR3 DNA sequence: TGTGCCAGCAGCTTTACACGGGGAAACACCATATATTTT. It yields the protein CASSFTRGNTIYF.

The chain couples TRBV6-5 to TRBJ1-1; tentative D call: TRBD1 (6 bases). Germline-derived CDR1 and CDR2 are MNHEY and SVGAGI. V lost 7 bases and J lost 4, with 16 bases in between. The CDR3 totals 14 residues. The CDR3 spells CASTRTQGSTEAFF. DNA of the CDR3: TGTGCCAGCACTCGAACCCAGGGGAGCACTGAAGCTTTCTTT.

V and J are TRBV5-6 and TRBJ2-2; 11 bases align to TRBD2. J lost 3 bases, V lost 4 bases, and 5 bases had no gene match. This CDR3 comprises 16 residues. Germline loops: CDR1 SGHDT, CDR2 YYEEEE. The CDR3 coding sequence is TGTGCCAGCAGCCGAGGGACTAGCGGACACACCGGGGAGCTGTTTTTT. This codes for CASSRGTSGHTGELFF.

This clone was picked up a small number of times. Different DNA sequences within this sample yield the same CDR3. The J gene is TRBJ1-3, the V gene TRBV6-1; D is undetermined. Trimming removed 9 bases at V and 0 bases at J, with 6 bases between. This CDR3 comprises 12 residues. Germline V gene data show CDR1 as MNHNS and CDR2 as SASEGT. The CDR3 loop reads CASHSSGNTIYF. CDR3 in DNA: TGTGCCAGTCACAGCTCTGGAAACACCATATATTTT.

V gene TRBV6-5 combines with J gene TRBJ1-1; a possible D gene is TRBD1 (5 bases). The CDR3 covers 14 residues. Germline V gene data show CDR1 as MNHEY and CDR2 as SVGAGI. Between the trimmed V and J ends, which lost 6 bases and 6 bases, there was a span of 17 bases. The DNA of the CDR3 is TGTGCCAGCAGCCAGGGACGGGGGGTGGCTGAAGCTTTCTTT. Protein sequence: CASSQGRGVAEAFF.

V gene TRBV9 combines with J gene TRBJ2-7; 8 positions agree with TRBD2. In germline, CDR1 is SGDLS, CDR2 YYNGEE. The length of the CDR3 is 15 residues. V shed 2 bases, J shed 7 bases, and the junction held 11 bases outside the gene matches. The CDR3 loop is CASSVDAGGSGEQYF. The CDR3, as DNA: TGTGCCAGCAGCGTTGATGCGGGGGGCTCGGGAGAGCAGTACTTC.

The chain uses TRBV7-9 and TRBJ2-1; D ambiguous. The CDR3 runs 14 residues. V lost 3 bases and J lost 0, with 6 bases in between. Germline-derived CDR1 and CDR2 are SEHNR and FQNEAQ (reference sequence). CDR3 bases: TGTGCCAGCAGCTTGAGCGTCTCCTACAATGAGCAGTTCTTC. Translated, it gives CASSLSVSYNEQFF.

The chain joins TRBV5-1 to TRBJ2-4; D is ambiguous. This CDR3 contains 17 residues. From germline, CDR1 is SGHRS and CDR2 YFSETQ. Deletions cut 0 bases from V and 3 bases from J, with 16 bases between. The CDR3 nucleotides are TGCGCCAGCAGCTTGGCCGTTGGGGAACGCGGCAAAAACATTCAGTACTTC. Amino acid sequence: CASSLAVGERGKNIQYF.

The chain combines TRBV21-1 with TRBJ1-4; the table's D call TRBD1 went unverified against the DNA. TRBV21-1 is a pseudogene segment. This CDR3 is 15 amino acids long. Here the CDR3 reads CASSTPGCRTEKLFF. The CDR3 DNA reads TGTGCCAGCAGCACCCCAGGGTGCCGTACTGAAAAACTGTTTTTT.

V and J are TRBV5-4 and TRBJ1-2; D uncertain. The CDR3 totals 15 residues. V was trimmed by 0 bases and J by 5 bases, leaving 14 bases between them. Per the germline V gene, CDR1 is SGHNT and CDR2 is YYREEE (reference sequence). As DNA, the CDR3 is TGTGCCAGCAGCTTGGACCTTTGGCAGAGTTATGGCTACACCTTC. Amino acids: CASSLDLWQSYGYTF.